This T cell receptor (beta chain) was recovered during a study of cytomegalovirus exposure and HLA in healthy donors. Overall study: Findings of an earlier analysis included roughly 110 million unique TCR beta sequences from roughly 200 million T cells. Study findings and constraints: The investigators catalogued 150 to 200 TCR beta chains as cytomegalovirus-associated. Presence/absence analyses took donor sequencing depth as roughly uniform. A highly shared variant cluster was judged a likely technical artifact.

This CDR3 comprises 15 residues. With 3 bases clipped from V and 6 bases from J, the junction kept 8 bases outside the gene matches. Germline V gene sequence: CDR1 SGHRS, CDR2 YFSETQ. As to this clone: Its antigen remains unidentified.

The PCR was carried out with 60 Vbeta primers and 13 Jbeta primers. Measured with immunoSEQ multiplex PCR; TCRdb has only the in-frame clones, and not every one. Of 100,000 to 150,000 clones detected, around 77% appear once; the ten largest clones hold 0.94%. The rearrangement joins TRBV5-1 to TRBJ2-2; TRBD2 agrees at 7 bases. Sequencing was done on a sample of PBMCs. The clonotype originates from a woman aged 55 to 70 in good health and CMV-seronegative. The CDR3 loop reads CASSWTSYAAGELFF. In DNA, the CDR3 is TGCGCCAGCAGCTGGACTAGTTACGCCGCCGGGGAGCTGTTTTTT.